These 18 T cell receptor beta chains share one sample of origin, sequenced in a study of T cells expressing NK-cell markers. From the 5' RACE reads, TCRdb lists one entry per CDR3 protein and no DNA. The sample totals about 180,000 distinct CDR3 sequences; its top ten clones hold 20% to 25%. Sequencing was done on a sample of blood T cells: a sorted CD56 or NKG2C T cell subset, CD4+ or CD8+ T cells, or bulk PBMC T cells (not recorded which). The source of these receptors is a man aged 18-75 years in good health.

V gene TRBV5-4 combines with J gene TRBJ2-7; TCRdb's D gene call, TRBD2, goes unchecked for lack of DNA. The CDR3 has 16 residues. Germline CDR1 SGHNT, CDR2 YYREEE (reference sequence). The CDR3 here is CASSFPTSGGYYEQYF.

CDR3 residues: CASGWTRDSGNTIYF. This chain uses TRBV19 with TRBJ1-3; the TCRdb call, TRBD1, lacks DNA for checking. The germline V gene has CDR1 LNHDA and CDR2 SQIVND (reference sequence). The CDR3 consists of 15 residues.

The genes are TRBV27 and TRBJ1-5; lacking DNA, the TRBD1 call made by TCRdb goes unchecked. Looked up from germline, CDR1 is MNHEY and CDR2 is SMNVEV (reference sequence). The CDR3 totals 14 residues. The CDR3 loop is CASSSLGGNQPQHF.

The V gene is TRBV28, the J gene TRBJ2-3. Germline loops: CDR1 MDHEN, CDR2 SYDVKM. This CDR3 contains 15 residues. The CDR3 loop reads CASSVRTGSTDTQYF.

This sequence joins TRBV7-9 and TRBJ2-1; there is no DNA to check the TCRdb D call of TRBD2. The CDR3 extends over 11 amino acids. Germline assignment: CDR1 SEHNR and CDR2 FQNEAQ (reference sequence). CDR3 sequence: CASSLSSEQFF. Looking up the rest from reference TRBV7-9 and TRBJ2-1 gives the full variable domain: DTGVSQNPRHKITKRGQNVTFRCDPISEHNRLYWYRQTLGQGPEFLTYFQNEAQLEKSRLLSDRFSAERPKGSFSTLEIQRTEQGDSAMYLCASSLSSEQFFGPGTRLTVL.

The rearrangement uses TRBV12-3 or TRBV12-4 and TRBJ1-2; the TCRdb call, TRBD1, lacks DNA for checking. This CDR3 comprises 14 residues. The CDR3 is CASSDDRGHAGSTF.

The chain employs TRBV25-1 and TRBJ2-5; TCRdb gives TRBD2 as the D gene, but with no DNA this cannot be confirmed. Germline V CDR1 and CDR2: MGHDK, SYGVNS. The CDR3 has 13 residues. The CDR3 is CASVAGIQETQYF.

The chain combines TRBV7-8 with TRBJ2-3; as DNA is missing, the TRBD1 call by TCRdb cannot be tested. In germline, CDR1 is SGHVS, CDR2 FQNEAQ. The length of the CDR3 is 17 residues. The CDR3 reads CASSSPRGRGGPNTQYF.

The J gene is TRBJ2-1, the V gene TRBV14. The length of the CDR3 is 15 residues. The germline gives CDR1 SGHDN, CDR2 FVKESK. CDR3 loop: CASSVGPVSYNEQFF.

The chain carries TRBV27 and TRBJ2-1; the D call from TCRdb, TRBD1, cannot be confirmed without DNA. CDR3 length: 18 amino acids. Germline V gene data show CDR1 as MNHEY and CDR2 as SMNVEV (reference sequence). This chain's CDR3 is CASSRGAGEGVYYNEQFF.

This chain links TRBV5-1 with TRBJ2-1; checking the TCRdb D call of TRBD2 is not possible without DNA. The CDR3 loop spans 18 amino acids. Germline assignment: CDR1 SGHRS and CDR2 YFSETQ. The CDR3 here is CASSLSLAGPSSYNEQFF.

The genes are TRBV28 and TRBJ2-7; the TRBD1 assignment by TCRdb is unverifiable without DNA. Germline CDR1 MDHEN, CDR2 SYDVKM. This CDR3 comprises 16 residues. The CDR3 sequence is CASSTATGGSSYEQYF.

The J gene is TRBJ2-1, the V gene TRBV28; no DNA is available, so the TRBD2 call from TCRdb remains unchecked. This CDR3 comprises 17 residues. Germline values: CDR1 MDHEN, CDR2 SYDVKM. The CDR3 here is CASSFPPSGGDVNEQFF.

The rearrangement uses TRBV3-1 and TRBJ2-5; TCRdb returns TRBD1, unconfirmable since there is no DNA. Germline V gene sequence: CDR1 LGHDT, CDR2 YNNKEL (reference sequence). The CDR3 is made up of 19 amino acids. The chain's CDR3 is CASSQGNRGNADHQETQYF.

The rearrangement joins TRBV21-1 to TRBJ2-2. TRBV21-1 is a pseudogene locus. This CDR3 contains 13 residues. CDR3 sequence: CASSYEITGELFF.

The chain employs TRBV11-2 and TRBJ2-2; TCRdb picks TRBD1, but there is no DNA to check that call. The CDR3 has 13 residues. The V gene's germline CDR1 is SGHAT and CDR2 FQNNGV. The CDR3 sequence is CASSHRGTGELFF.

J is TRBJ2-3 and V is TRBV9; absent DNA, TCRdb's TRBD1 call cannot be checked. CDR1 and CDR2 from the germline V gene are SGDLS and YYNGEE. The CDR3 is 16 residues long. The CDR3 is CASSGRGGGGLDTQYF.

This chain uses TRBV18 with TRBJ1-2; TCRdb outputs TRBD1, but without DNA this stays unchecked. Germline CDR1 is KGHSH and CDR2 is LQKENI. The CDR3 length is 16 residues. The CDR3 spells CASSPRGQGAYYGYTF. The full variable domain, rest sourced from reference TRBV18 and TRBJ1-2, is NAGVMQNPRHLVRRRGQEARLRCSPMKGHSHVYWYRQLPEEGLKFMVYLQKENIIDESGMPKERFSAEFPKEGPSILRIQQVVRGDSAAYFCASSPRGQGAYYGYTFGSGTRLTVV.